The sequence of this T cell receptor (beta chain) was determined in a study of blood T cell repertoires in COVID-19 (TCRdb year 2020). For the study in its entirety: Samples from collaborators originated in the United States, Italy and Spain and spanned both the acute and convalescent phases of COVID-19. The repertoires were released in a freely available public database intended as a resource for research on the immune response to SARS-CoV-2. The material from the prospective study consisted of cDNA or gDNA derived from T cells, B-cell-depleted T cells, or PBMCs. Where available, HLA class I and class II types were obtained from metadata supplied by the sample provider rather than from assay-based typing. Nearly every sample came with metadata listing a de-identified subject ID, COVID-19 status, age in years and sex. Samples came from the ongoing ImmuneRACE study (first 160 participants) plus 1,254 subjects from 6 global collaborators. The dataset comprised deeply sampled blood TCRbeta repertoires from subjects exposed to, actively infected with, or recovered from COVID-19. General findings and caveats noted by the study authors: Clinical and demographic metadata were provided uncurated, with the amount varying by source and participant.

Each collaborating institution followed its own protocols to collect whole blood in K2EDTA tubes. Collaborator samples were shipped for TCRbeta analysis as frozen whole blood, isolated PBMCs, or DNA extracted from either sample type. TCRbeta CDR3 regions were amplified from genomic DNA by means of the immunoSEQ Assay, a bias-controlled multiplex PCR. In the authors' own workflow: The number of nucleated cells in each sample was estimated by amplification of reference gene primers within the assay. To quantify the absolute abundance of each unique TCRbeta CDR3 rearrangement, sequence reads were collapsed and filtered. For each sample, productive Simpson clonality was calculated as the square root of Simpson's diversity index across productive rearrangements. This is the immuneACCESS table as TCRdb keeps it, with only in-frame sequences that have V and J called. A part of the clones is gone; compared with another copy, unresolved V genes explain less than half, and the rest is unexplained. V, J and clone size derive from that table, while D and trimming were established from the DNA sequence. This sample gives approximately 69,000 clones in total; 82% of them show up just once. About 13% of the sample goes to the ten largest clones.

Comments on this clone: The antigen it binds to is not known. Base qualities are not provided; no much larger clone lies one nucleotide away.

Looking up the germline V gene yields CDR1 SGHTA and CDR2 FQGNSA. V and J lose 2 bases and 5 bases, and a span of 13 bases separates them. The CDR3, from cysteine to phenylalanine, totals 14 residues. Only CDR3 DNA remains: 42 bases, in frame from the first base. This TCR came from an elderly woman with acute or convalescent COVID-19. The sequenced sample consisted of peripheral blood. The chain employs TRBV7-2 and TRBJ2-7, with TRBD2 as a weak D call on 5 bases. Read as DNA, the sequence is TGTGCCAGCAGCTTAACGTGGGGAGCGGACGAGCAGTACTTC. The translation is CASSLTWGADEQYF.